One sample yielded the 3 T cell receptor beta chains listed below, sequenced in a study of T cells after yellow fever vaccination. MiXCR, applied by TCRdb to the 5' RACE reads, yields one record per CDR3 protein. The profile shows approximately 160,000 distinct CDR3 sequences, approximately 6.2% of them singletons. The sequencing here drew on CD4+ T cells sorted from PBMCs, taken on the day of the first yellow fever vaccination. These receptors all stem from a man aged 18 to 29 who received the YFV17D yellow fever vaccine.

This sequence joins TRBV7-2 and TRBJ2-1; D remains ambiguous. This CDR3 is 14 amino acids long. V was clipped by 0 bases and J by 2 bases, with 5 bases between them. Germline loops: CDR1 SGHTA, CDR2 FQGNSA. The CDR3 loop is CASSLAGTYNEQFF. The CDR3 DNA sequence: TGTGCCAGCAGCTTAGCGGGTACCTACAATGAGCAGTTCTTC. Supplemented by reference TRBV7-2 and TRBJ2-1, the full variable domain reads GAGVSQSPSNKVTEKGKDVELRCDPISGHTALYWYRQSLGQGLEFLIYFQGNSAPDKSGLPSDRFSAERTGGSVSTLTIQRTQQEDSAVYLCASSLAGTYNEQFFGPGTRLTVL.

In this sample, this clonotype turned up many times. The chain combines TRBV13 with TRBJ1-2; 7 bases map to TRBD1. V lost 3 bases and J lost 3; bases outside the gene matches: 1. Germline V lookup: CDR1 PRHDT, CDR2 FYEKMQ (reference sequence). The CDR3 consists of 13 residues. The CDR3 is CASSFGTDYGYTF. CDR3 DNA: TGTGCCAGCAGCTTCGGGACAGACTATGGCTACACCTTC.

This sequence joins TRBV5-1 and TRBJ1-1; D remains ambiguous. The CDR3 contains 14 residues. Trimming pared 4 bases from V and 1 base from J, leaving 11 bases between. Germline V gene lookup returns CDR1 SGHRS and CDR2 YFSETQ. Here the CDR3 DNA reads TGCGCCAGCAGCATTTTGGAGGGGAACACTGAAGCTTTCTTT. This encodes CASSILEGNTEAFF.